The present T cell receptor (beta chain) was sequenced within a study of beta chain features in type 1 diabetes. Study as a whole: The number of sorted cells examined across all samples was around 110 million. Study results and limitations: Within the patient group, naive, central memory and Treg TCRB repertoires appeared more similar to each other than within healthy donors. All four CD4+ subsets of Type 1 diabetes patients contained TCRB CDR3s that were moderately but significantly shorter.

One heparinised draw of blood, averaging about 110 mL, came from each donor. This CDR3 region has 14 residues. Germline CDR1 and CDR2: LGHNA and YNFKEQ. J lost 8 bases, V lost 1 base, and 4 bases had no gene match. Expressed TCRB transcripts got sequenced, as all isolated RNA was reverse transcribed. The assay was immunoSEQ multiplex PCR, and TCRdb's table has in-frame clones only and misses some. The sample holds 200,000 to 300,000 clones; 13% to 15% are singletons and the top ten take about 0.024%. Turning to this clone: No antigen is known for it.

V gene TRBV4-2 combines with J gene TRBJ1-4, with 7 positions matching TRBD1. Material for sequencing was naive CD4+ T cells from blood. The clonotype comes from a middle-aged woman in good health. CDR3 loop: CASSQGQGWEKLFF. The CDR3 nucleotides are TGTGCCAGCAGCCAAGGACAGGGCTGGGAAAAACTGTTTTTT.